This passage covers 5 T cell receptor beta chains from one sample sequenced in a study of T cell responses to AZD1222 COVID-19 vaccine. Some clones are missing from TCRdb's copy, which holds only in-frame ones; the method was immunoSEQ multiplex PCR. The sample comprises approximately 190,000 clones, approximately 91% of which are singletons, and roughly 0.99% rests with the top ten. Sequencing used peripheral blood, obtained on day 0 of AZD1222 vaccination. All receptors derive from an adult in good health.

The chain has TRBV2 and TRBJ2-5; D is unresolved. The CDR3 spans 14 residues. Germline values: CDR1 SNHLY, CDR2 FYNNEI. Trimming stripped 3 bases from V and 4 bases from J, with 12 bases between. The CDR3 loop reads CASSDRLLLETQYF. The CDR3 DNA sequence: TGTGCCAGCAGTGACCGCCTCCTACTAGAGACCCAGTACTTC.

CDR3 protein: CASSLGTGLGGYTF. CDR3 bases: TGTGCCAGCAGCTTGGGTACGGGGTTAGGTGGCTACACCTTC. The V and J genes are TRBV5-6 and TRBJ1-2; D is unclear. CDR3 length: 14 residues. V was trimmed by 0 bases and J by 7 bases, leaving 13 bases between them. Germline CDR1 and CDR2: SGHDT and YYEEEE.

The gene calls are TRBV5-5 and TRBJ2-7; no clear D. Looked up from germline, CDR1 is SGHKS and CDR2 is YYEKEE (reference sequence). The CDR3 totals 15 residues. V lost 0 bases, J lost 3 bases, and 13 bases lay in between. The chain's CDR3 is CASSLALSEYYEQYF. The CDR3 coding sequence is TGTGCCAGCAGCTTGGCCTTGTCGGAATACTACGAGCAGTACTTC.

The chain combines TRBV19 with TRBJ2-7, with 7 nucleotides matching TRBD2. The junction had 11 bases not matched to a gene; V was cut back by 5 bases and J by 1 base. The CDR3 has 16 residues. The V gene's germline CDR1 is LNHDA and CDR2 SQIVND (reference sequence). This CDR3 reads CASSGLGTKASYEQYF. CDR3 DNA: TGTGCCAGTAGTGGCTTGGGGACTAAAGCTTCCTACGAGCAGTACTTC. Based on the CDR3 plus reference TRBV19 and TRBJ2-7, the full variable domain is DGGITQSPKYLFRKEGQNVTLSCEQNLNHDAMYWYRQDPGQGLRLIYYSQIVNDFQKGDIAEGYSVSREKKESFPLTVTSAQKNPTAFYLCASSGLGTKASYEQYFGPGTRLTVT.

The chain's CDR3 is CASSPLIGGYTF. In DNA form, the CDR3 reads TGTGCCAGCAGTCCCTTGATAGGTGGCTACACCTTC. The chain employs TRBV2 and TRBJ1-2, with unresolved D. This CDR3 spans 12 amino acids. Germline V gene sequence: CDR1 SNHLY, CDR2 FYNNEI. V dropped 5 bases and J dropped 7 bases, with 11 bases sitting between them.